The rows below give T cell receptor beta chains drawn from one sample of a study of blood T cell repertoires in COVID-19. The method was immunoSEQ multiplex PCR; TCRdb's version includes in-frame clones alone and lacks a portion of them. Among a few hundred thousand clones, 65% to 90% were seen once, and the ten largest hold roughly 4.6%. Input material: peripheral blood. These receptors all stem from a man between 50 and 59 years old with active or convalescent COVID-19. The CDR3 runs from the conserved cysteine through the conserved F or W. The D gene is left open where the match is weak. Part of the rows lack a size; the others show once, few, many or a class for expanded clones.

size: once; V: TRBV4-1; D: .; J: TRBJ1-2; CDR3: CASSQGYRQDVGYTF; DNA: TGCGCCAGCAGCCAAGGCTACAGGCAAGACGTTGGCTACACCTTC
size: once; V: TRBV5-1; D: TRBD1; J: TRBJ1-2; CDR3: CASSPLPTGVGDYGYTF; DNA: TGCGCCAGCAGCCCCTTGCCGACAGGGGTGGGGGACTATGGCTACACCTTC
size: .; V: TRBV7-3; D: TRBD2; J: TRBJ2-5; CDR3: CASSFGGRAGETQYF; DNA: TGTGCCAGCAGCTTCGGCGGGAGGGCCGGGGAGACCCAGTACTTC
size: .; V: TRBV6-5; D: .; J: TRBJ2-6; CDR3: CASSPQGSGANVLTF; DNA: TGTGCCAGCAGCCCACAGGGATCTGGGGCCAACGTCCTGACTTTC
size: .; V: TRBV7-2; D: .; J: TRBJ1-5; CDR3: CASSLLGGGSDQPQHF; DNA: TGTGCCAGCAGCTTACTTGGGGGGGGATCGGATCAGCCCCAGCATTTT
size: .; V: TRBV7-2; D: .; J: TRBJ2-5; CDR3: CASSFKGQSWETQYF; DNA: TGTGCCAGCAGCTTTAAAGGACAGAGTTGGGAGACCCAGTACTTC
size: .; V: TRBV28; D: TRBD1; J: TRBJ2-2; CDR3: CASVGQGTAGELFF; DNA: TGTGCCAGTGTCGGACAGGGGACAGCCGGGGAGCTGTTTTTT
size: once; V: TRBV7-9; D: TRBD1; J: TRBJ2-7; CDR3: CASRALPGGSYEQYF; DNA: TGTGCCAGCAGGGCCTTGCCAGGGGGCTCCTACGAGCAGTACTTC
size: once; V: TRBV3-1/TRBV3-2; D: .; J: TRBJ1-5; CDR3: CASSPGERNQPQHF; DNA: TGTGCCAGCAGCCCGGGAGAGAGGAATCAGCCCCAGCATTTT
size: .; V: TRBV5-1; D: TRBD1; J: TRBJ2-7; CDR3: CASSQQGAASYEQYF; DNA: TGCGCCAGCAGTCAACAGGGGGCCGCCTCCTACGAGCAGTACTTC
size: .; V: TRBV6-6; D: TRBD2; J: TRBJ2-7; CDR3: CASSPTSGYEQYF; DNA: TGTGCCAGCAGCCCGACTAGCGGCTACGAGCAGTACTTC
size: .; V: TRBV11-2; D: TRBD1; J: TRBJ2-7; CDR3: CASSLEAGGTREQYF; DNA: TGTGCCAGCAGCTTAGAGGCAGGGGGCACGAGGGAGCAGTACTTC
size: .; V: TRBV5-8; D: .; J: TRBJ1-2; CDR3: CASSQIPTLYGYTF; DNA: TGTGCCAGCAGCCAAATTCCTACCCTTTATGGCTACACCTTC
size: .; V: TRBV30; D: .; J: TRBJ1-1; CDR3: CAWTGLGDTEAFF; DNA: TGTGCCTGGACTGGACTAGGTGACACTGAAGCTTTCTTT
size: .; V: TRBV11-2; D: .; J: TRBJ2-3; CDR3: CASSLNSRGSTDTQYF; DNA: TGTGCCAGCAGCTTAAATTCGAGGGGGTCCACAGATACGCAGTATTTT
size: .; V: TRBV12-3/TRBV12-4; D: .; J: TRBJ2-1; CDR3: CASSSNPEYEQFF; DNA: TGTGCCAGCAGTTCGAACCCCGAGTATGAGCAGTTCTTC
size: .; V: TRBV28; D: TRBD1; J: TRBJ1-5; CDR3: CASSPGQDNQPQHF; DNA: TGTGCCAGCAGTCCGGGACAGGATAATCAGCCCCAGCATTTT
size: .; V: TRBV13; D: .; J: TRBJ2-7; CDR3: CASSLGEGRYEQYF; DNA: TGTGCCAGCAGCTTAGGGGAGGGAAGATACGAGCAGTACTTC
size: .; V: TRBV2; D: .; J: TRBJ2-5; CDR3: CASRVGLGGETQYF; DNA: TGTGCCAGCAGGGTTGGACTAGGGGGAGAGACCCAGTACTTC
size: .; V: TRBV5-4; D: .; J: TRBJ2-1; CDR3: CASNRDPSSNEQFF; DNA: TGTGCCAGCAACAGGGACCCTAGCAGCAATGAGCAGTTCTTC
size: .; V: TRBV5-6; D: .; J: TRBJ1-6; CDR3: CASSLSVERSALHF; DNA: TGTGCCAGCAGCTTGAGTGTGGAGAGGTCGGCCCTCCACTTT
size: .; V: TRBV29-1; D: .; J: TRBJ1-2; CDR3: CSVEGGTGYGYTF; DNA: TGCAGCGTTGAGGGGGGTACGGGCTATGGCTACACCTTC
size: .; V: TRBV5-4; D: TRBD1; J: TRBJ2-1; CDR3: CASWDRNRNEQFF; DNA: TGTGCCAGCTGGGACAGGAATCGGAATGAGCAGTTCTTC
size: once; V: TRBV5-8; D: TRBD1; J: TRBJ2-7; CDR3: CASRRQGASYEQYF; DNA: TGTGCCAGCAGACGACAGGGGGCCTCCTACGAGCAGTACTTC
size: few; V: TRBV27; D: TRBD1; J: TRBJ2-7; CDR3: CASSPWDRFYEQYF; DNA: TGTGCCAGCAGTCCCTGGGACAGGTTCTACGAGCAGTACTTC
size: .; V: TRBV9; D: TRBD1; J: TRBJ2-2; CDR3: CASSSRDRPNTGELFF; DNA: TGTGCCAGCAGCTCCCGGGACAGACCGAACACCGGGGAGCTGTTTTTT
size: .; V: TRBV2; D: .; J: TRBJ1-5; CDR3: CASRGEGNQPQHF; DNA: TGTGCCAGCAGGGGGGAGGGGAATCAGCCCCAGCATTTT
size: .; V: TRBV13; D: .; J: TRBJ1-2; CDR3: CASSPYRADYGYTF; DNA: TGTGCCAGCAGCCCCTACAGGGCGGACTATGGCTACACCTTC
size: .; V: TRBV5-6; D: .; J: TRBJ2-3; CDR3: CASSLGGHTDTQYF; DNA: TGTGCCAGCAGCTTGGGGGGACACACAGATACGCAGTATTTT
size: .; V: TRBV4-2; D: TRBD2; J: TRBJ2-7; CDR3: CASSQDYPGTSGSYEQYF; DNA: TGTGCCAGCAGCCAAGATTACCCCGGGACTAGCGGCTCCTACGAGCAGTACTTC
size: once; V: TRBV9; D: .; J: TRBJ2-1; CDR3: CASSPLVYNEQFF; DNA: TGTGCCAGCAGCCCCCTTGTCTACAATGAGCAGTTCTTC
size: .; V: TRBV18; D: .; J: TRBJ1-5; CDR3: CASSLDRFVQPQHF; DNA: TGTGCCAGCTCGCTCGACAGGTTCGTTCAGCCCCAGCATTTT
size: .; V: TRBV18; D: TRBD1; J: TRBJ1-1; CDR3: CASSLFTGGAGSTEAFF; DNA: TGTGCCAGCTCACTATTTACAGGGGGCGCTGGTAGCACTGAAGCTTTCTTT
size: .; V: TRBV5-4; D: .; J: TRBJ2-1; CDR3: CASSDLSGGGNEQFF; DNA: TGTGCCAGCAGCGATCTTAGCGGTGGTGGCAATGAGCAGTTCTTC
size: .; V: TRBV7-3; D: .; J: TRBJ2-1; CDR3: CASSLSWRSSYNEQFF; DNA: TGTGCCAGCAGCTTAAGCTGGCGGAGCTCCTACAATGAGCAGTTCTTC
size: .; V: TRBV11-2; D: .; J: TRBJ2-5; CDR3: CASSHGPTGETQYF; DNA: TGTGCCAGCAGCCACGGTCCTACGGGGGAGACCCAGTACTTC
size: .; V: TRBV30; D: .; J: TRBJ1-1; CDR3: CAWGTTEKEAFF; DNA: TGTGCCTGGGGAACTACCGAAAAAGAAGCTTTCTTT
size: .; V: TRBV2; D: .; J: TRBJ1-3; CDR3: CASRRDRNSGNTIYF; DNA: TGTGCCAGCAGGCGCGACAGGAACTCTGGAAACACCATATATTTT
size: .; V: TRBV11-3; D: TRBD1; J: TRBJ2-1; CDR3: CASSLRGHEQFF; DNA: TGTGCCAGCAGCTTAAGGGGGCACGAGCAGTTCTTC
size: .; V: TRBV27; D: .; J: TRBJ2-7; CDR3: CASSPFGGVLYEQYF; DNA: TGTGCCAGCAGTCCCTTCGGAGGGGTTCTGTACGAGCAGTACTTC
size: .; V: TRBV29-1; D: .; J: TRBJ1-1; CDR3: CSVGGTLFTEAFF; DNA: TGCAGCGTTGGGGGCACCCTGTTCACTGAAGCTTTCTTT
size: once; V: TRBV4-2; D: TRBD2; J: TRBJ2-3; CDR3: CASSQVGTSGRNTQYF; DNA: TGTGCCAGCAGCCAAGTCGGGACTAGCGGGAGGAATACGCAGTATTTT
size: .; V: TRBV3-1/TRBV3-2; D: .; J: TRBJ2-2; CDR3: CASSQSILRDTGELFF; DNA: TGTGCCAGCAGCCAAAGTATCCTTCGGGACACCGGGGAGCTGTTTTTT
size: .; V: TRBV20-1; D: TRBD1; J: TRBJ1-2; CDR3: CSASHKGTGDFYGYTF; DNA: TGCAGTGCTAGTCACAAAGGGACAGGGGACTTCTATGGCTACACCTTC
size: .; V: TRBV9; D: TRBD1; J: TRBJ1-3; CDR3: CASSVGGTANSGNTIYF; DNA: TGTGCCAGCAGCGTAGGAGGGACAGCGAACTCTGGAAACACCATATATTTT
size: .; V: TRBV19; D: .; J: TRBJ1-2; CDR3: CASNPQGEGGYTF; DNA: TGTGCCAGTAACCCACAGGGTGAAGGTGGCTACACCTTC
size: .; V: TRBV11-2; D: .; J: TRBJ1-1; CDR3: CASSLVGGQDYLGETEAFF; DNA: TGTGCCAGCAGCTTAGTCGGGGGGCAGGATTATTTAGGGGAAACTGAAGCTTTCTTT
size: .; V: TRBV2; D: TRBD1; J: TRBJ1-4; CDR3: CASSISGGQTIEKLFF; DNA: TGTGCCAGCAGCATTTCAGGGGGCCAGACGATCGAAAAACTGTTTTTT
size: .; V: TRBV7-8; D: .; J: TRBJ2-5; CDR3: CASSLGLNGKETQYF; DNA: TGTGCCAGCAGCTTAGGACTAAACGGGAAAGAGACCCAGTACTTC
size: .; V: TRBV18; D: .; J: TRBJ2-7; CDR3: CASSPGLSSYEQYF; DNA: TGTGCCAGCTCACCGGGACTCAGCTCCTACGAGCAGTACTTC
size: .; V: TRBV5-1; D: TRBD2; J: TRBJ2-1; CDR3: CASGTSGRFNNEQFF; DNA: TGCGCCAGCGGGACTAGCGGGAGGTTTAACAATGAGCAGTTCTTC
size: .; V: TRBV9; D: .; J: TRBJ2-7; CDR3: CASSPHTRGGRTYEQYF; DNA: TGTGCCAGCAGCCCCCATACGAGGGGGGGAAGGACCTACGAGCAGTACTTC
size: .; V: TRBV24-1; D: .; J: TRBJ1-1; CDR3: CATPDVYTEAFF; DNA: TGTGCCACTCCAGATGTGTACACTGAAGCTTTCTTT
size: .; V: TRBV11-2; D: .; J: TRBJ2-2; CDR3: CASSNPNSGYTGELFF; DNA: TGTGCCAGCAGCAACCCCAATAGCGGATACACCGGGGAGCTGTTTTTT
size: .; V: TRBV6-6; D: .; J: TRBJ2-3; CDR3: CASSLLSPEIHPQYF; DNA: TGTGCCAGCAGCCTATTGAGTCCTGAAATCCACCCGCAGTATTTT